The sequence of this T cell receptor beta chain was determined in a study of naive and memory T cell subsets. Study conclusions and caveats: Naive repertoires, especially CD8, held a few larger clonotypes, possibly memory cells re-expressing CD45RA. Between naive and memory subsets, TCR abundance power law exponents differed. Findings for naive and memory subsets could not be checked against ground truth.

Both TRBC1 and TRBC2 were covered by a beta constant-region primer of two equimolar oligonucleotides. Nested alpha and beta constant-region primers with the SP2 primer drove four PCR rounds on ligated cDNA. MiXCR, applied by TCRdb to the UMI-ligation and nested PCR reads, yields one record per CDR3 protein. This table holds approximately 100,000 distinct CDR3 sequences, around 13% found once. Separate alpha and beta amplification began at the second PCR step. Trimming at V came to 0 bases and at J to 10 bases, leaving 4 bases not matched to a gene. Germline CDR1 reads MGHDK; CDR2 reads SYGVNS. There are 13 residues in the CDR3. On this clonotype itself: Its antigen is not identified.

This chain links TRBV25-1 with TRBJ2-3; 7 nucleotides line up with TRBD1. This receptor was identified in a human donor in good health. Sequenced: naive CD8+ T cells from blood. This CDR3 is CASSEYIGQAQYF. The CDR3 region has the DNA TGTGCCAGCAGTGAATATATCGGACAGGCGCAGTATTTT.